Shown below are 25 T cell receptor beta chains from a single sample sequenced in a study of identical twins. TCRdb reprocessed the 5' RACE reads via MiXCR and lists one record per CDR3 protein. The repertoire holds 450,000 to 600,000 distinct CDR3 sequences, with 20% to 25% as singletons. The same sample was also used in a study of yellow fever vaccine responses in identical twins.

The sample was CD4+ T cells sorted from blood. The source is a woman between 18 and 30 years old in good health.

This chain links TRBV24-1 with TRBJ2-3; 9 nucleotides match TRBD1. Losses at the gene ends were 6 bases for V and 2 bases for J; bases not matched to a gene: 2. In germline, CDR1 is KGHDR, CDR2 SFDVKD. This CDR3 has 14 amino acids. The CDR3 region has the DNA TGTGCCACCAGTAGGACAGGGGACACAGATACGCAGTATTTT. This sequence encodes CATSRTGDTDTQYF.

This clonotype has just a few counts. This chain links TRBV12-3 or TRBV12-4 with TRBJ2-3, with 8 bases matching TRBD1. V gave up 7 bases and J gave up 1 base; unmatched junction bases: 7. This CDR3 spans 15 amino acids. CDR3 DNA sequence: TGTGCCAGCAAACAGGGGGAACTCCGCACAGATACGCAGTATTTT. Its translation: CASKQGELRTDTQYF.

The chain is built from TRBV10-3 and TRBJ1-2; TRBD1 matches at 9 bases. This CDR3 comprises 15 residues. Germline V gene data show CDR1 as ENHRY and CDR2 as SYGVKD. V lost 2 bases, J lost 8 bases, and 9 bases stayed unmatched. The CDR3 spells CAISEGTGPVKGYTF. The DNA of the CDR3 is TGTGCCATCAGTGAGGGGACAGGGCCCGTCAAGGGCTACACCTTC.

This clonotype was detected only a few times. This sequence joins TRBV5-1 and TRBJ2-3; D is unclear. CDR1 is SGHRS, CDR2 YFSETQ, per germline. Deletions cut 4 bases from V and 4 bases from J, with 10 bases between. This CDR3 is 13 amino acids long. The DNA of the CDR3 is TGCGCCAGCAGCCCGTCATACCCAGATACGCAGTATTTT. Translated, it gives CASSPSYPDTQYF.

This clonotype was recorded a few times. The chain uses TRBV6-1 and TRBJ2-7, with 7 bases aligning to TRBD2. V shed 6 bases and J 0 bases; nucleotides not matched to a gene: 8. The CDR3 spans 15 residues. Germline CDR1 reads MNHNS; CDR2 reads SASEGT. This chain's CDR3 is CASRPFGGSSYEQYF. The DNA of the CDR3 is TGTGCCAGCAGACCCTTCGGGGGGAGCTCCTACGAGCAGTACTTC.

The chain uses TRBV29-1 and TRBJ2-7, with 8 bases aligning to TRBD2. The CDR3 contains 12 residues. CDR1 and CDR2 from the germline V gene are SQVTM and ANQGSEA. The junction had 5 bases not matched to a gene; V was cut back by 6 bases and J by 4 bases. This chain's CDR3 is CSVGLAPYEQYF. In DNA form, the CDR3 reads TGCAGCGTCGGACTAGCTCCTTACGAGCAGTACTTC.

This clonotype was counted a single time. The chain recombines TRBV19 with TRBJ2-2, with D perhaps matching TRBD1 (6 bases). Trimming took 10 bases from V and 4 from J, leaving 16 bases between them. Looked up from germline, CDR1 is LNHDA and CDR2 is SQIVND (reference sequence). There are 14 residues in the CDR3. CDR3 amino acids: CATQNTGITGELFF. The CDR3 coding sequence is TGTGCCACCCAAAACACAGGGATCACCGGGGAGCTGTTTTTT.

CDR3 region: CASSVVADLPGAFF. The CDR3 DNA sequence: TGTGCCAGCAGCGTAGTCGCGGACCTCCCGGGAGCTTTCTTT. This chain joins TRBV9 and TRBJ1-1; the D is unclear. Germline V lookup: CDR1 SGDLS, CDR2 YYNGEE. This CDR3 contains 14 residues. The V end lost 0 bases, the J end lost 10 bases, and 16 bases lay between the germline ends.

This clonotype occurred a few times. The chain links TRBV7-2 to TRBJ2-1; 11 nucleotides match TRBD2. The CDR3 spans 16 residues. CDR1 is SGHTA and CDR2 is FQGNSA in the germline V gene. After removal of 5 bases from V and 6 bases from J, the junction contained 9 bases not matched to a gene. The CDR3: CASSLRTGLAVNEQFF. The CDR3 DNA reads TGTGCCAGCAGCCTCCGGACGGGACTAGCGGTCAATGAGCAGTTCTTC. Complete variable domain (other parts from reference TRBV7-2 and TRBJ2-1): GAGVSQSPSNKVTEKGKDVELRCDPISGHTALYWYRQSLGQGLEFLIYFQGNSAPDKSGLPSDRFSAERTGGSVSTLTIQRTQQEDSAVYLCASSLRTGLAVNEQFFGPGTRLTVL.

The rearrangement joins TRBV12-3 or TRBV12-4 to TRBJ2-2, with 8 bases matching TRBD1. The V and J ends lost 6 bases and 5 bases, in that order; junction bases with no gene match: 20. The CDR3 is 19 residues long. This CDR3 reads CASSWVDRGGLKKTGELFF. For the CDR3, the DNA is TGTGCCAGCAGCTGGGTAGACAGGGGCGGCTTAAAGAAGACCGGGGAGCTGTTTTTT.

CDR3 nucleotides: TGCAGTGCAACCGGGACAGGGTCGGGAGACATTCAGTACTTC. Protein: CSATGTGSGDIQYF. The chain joins TRBV20-1 to TRBJ2-4, with 9 bases matching TRBD1. CDR1 and CDR2 (germline): DFQATT, SNEGSKA (reference sequence). V lost 6 bases, J lost 8 bases, and 11 bases stayed unmatched. The CDR3 is 14 residues long.

The chain employs TRBV25-1 and TRBJ2-1, with 15 bases fitting TRBD2. V lost 7 bases, J lost 7 bases, and 14 bases stayed unmatched. Germline V gene lookup returns CDR1 MGHDK and CDR2 SYGVNS. The CDR3 is 18 residues long. CDR3 loop: CASTSRGLAGGISNEQFF. DNA for the CDR3: TGTGCCAGCACCTCACGTGGACTAGCGGGGGGGATTTCGAATGAGCAGTTCTTC.

For the CDR3, the DNA is TGTGCCAGCAGTTTTCAGGGCGGCCCCGGCTCTGGGGCCAACGTCCTGACTTTC. Its protein is CASSFQGGPGSGANVLTF. V and J are TRBV6-5 and TRBJ2-6, with D possibly matching TRBD1 (5 bases). The CDR3 covers 18 residues. Looked up from germline, CDR1 is MNHEY and CDR2 is SVGAGI. Trimming cost V 4 bases and J 0 bases, with 16 bases left between them.

The chain uses TRBV12-3 or TRBV12-4 and TRBJ2-7; 14 bases line up with TRBD2. CDR3 length equals 14 residues. The V segment lost 5 bases and the J segment 7 bases; nucleotides outside the gene matches: 4. The CDR3 loop is CASSLTSGRVEQYF. The CDR3 DNA reads as TGTGCCAGCAGTCTGACTAGCGGGAGGGTTGAGCAGTACTTC.

This clonotype was counted only a few times. The rearrangement links TRBV18 to TRBJ1-1, with D perhaps matching TRBD1 (6 bases). The CDR3 is 15 residues long. Germline loops: CDR1 KGHSH, CDR2 LQKENI. V lost 3 bases, J lost 5 bases, and 16 bases lay in between. CDR3 sequence (DNA): TGTGCCAGCTCACCGGGACCTACAGGGTCAACTGAAGCTTTCTTT. This codes for CASSPGPTGSTEAFF.

There are many counts of this clonotype. The chain uses TRBV12-3 or TRBV12-4 and TRBJ2-1, with D tentatively TRBD2 (6 bases). V lost 1 base to trimming and J lost 14 bases, with 9 bases between them. The CDR3 is made up of 11 amino acids. The CDR3 DNA reads TGTGCCAGCAGTTTAGGACTAGTAGAGTTCTTC. Translating it yields CASSLGLVEFF.

This sequence joins TRBV27 and TRBJ2-1; D call uncertain. V was clipped by 8 bases and J by 4 bases, with 12 bases between them. The CDR3 is 13 amino acids. The germline CDR1 and CDR2 sequences are MNHEY and SMNVEV (reference sequence). The chain's CDR3 is CASGSGRYNEQFF. The DNA of the CDR3 is TGTGCCAGCGGTTCGGGCAGGTACAATGAGCAGTTCTTC.

Only a few counts were recorded for this clonotype. This chain links TRBV12-3 or TRBV12-4 with TRBJ1-3; D possibly corresponds to TRBD1 (5 bases). Deletions cut 5 bases from V and 8 bases from J, with 19 bases between. The CDR3 totals 15 residues. The CDR3 DNA reads as TGTGCCAGCAGTACGACCGGGACCGGGCGGGACACCATATATTTT. Its protein product is CASSTTGTGRDTIYF.

This clonotype has a handful of counts. The CDR3 DNA sequence: TGTGCCAGCAGCCCAAAACAGGGTGGGACTGAAGCTTTCTTT. It codes for CASSPKQGGTEAFF. The chain uses TRBV4-2 and TRBJ1-1, with TRBD1 as a possible D gene (6 bases). Germline CDR1 is LGHNA and CDR2 is YNFKEQ. Trimming left V 4 bases short and J 5 bases short, with 14 bases between. The CDR3 extends over 14 amino acids.

The gene calls are TRBV5-1 and TRBJ2-1; TRBD1 matches 9 bases. Germline CDR1 and CDR2: SGHRS and YFSETQ. J lost 5 bases, V lost 4 bases, and 10 bases had no gene match. The CDR3 covers 16 residues. The DNA of the CDR3 is TGCGCCAGCAGCAAACAGGGGGCATCACTTAACAATGAGCAGTTCTTC. Protein product: CASSKQGASLNNEQFF.

The chain joins TRBV9 to TRBJ2-1; 7 nucleotides match TRBD2. V trimming: 1 base; J trimming: 5 bases; junction bases outside the gene matches: 6. The length of the CDR3 is 15 residues. From germline, CDR1 is SGDLS and CDR2 YYNGEE. The CDR3 is CASSVTLAEHNEQFF. Here the CDR3 DNA reads TGTGCCAGCAGCGTAACTCTAGCGGAGCACAATGAGCAGTTCTTC.

The chain recombines TRBV5-1 with TRBJ2-2; perhaps TRBD2 as D (6 bases). Germline CDR1 reads SGHRS; CDR2 reads YFSETQ. Trimming removed 5 bases at V and 0 bases at J, with 11 bases between. This CDR3 region has 15 residues. CDR3: CASSTGLPNTGELFF. The CDR3 bases are TGCGCCAGCAGTACGGGACTCCCGAACACCGGGGAGCTGTTTTTT.

The chain links TRBV7-6 to TRBJ2-3; a weak D match, TRBD1 (6 bases). Trimming left V 1 base short and J 5 bases short, with 13 bases between. Looked up from germline, CDR1 is SGHVS and CDR2 is FNYEAQ. This CDR3 has 15 amino acids. CDR3 residues: CASSLVAGVEDTQYF. The CDR3 DNA reads TGTGCCAGCAGCTTAGTCGCAGGGGTGGAAGATACGCAGTATTTT.

The table lists this clonotype with a few counts. The J gene is TRBJ1-5, the V gene TRBV5-1; possibly TRBD1 for D (5 bases). Germline V lookup: CDR1 SGHRS, CDR2 YFSETQ. The V and J ends lost 0 bases and 0 bases respectively, with 7 bases between them. The CDR3 extends over 15 amino acids. CDR3 nucleotide sequence: TGCGCCAGCAGCTTGGGGGACGCTAGCAATCAGCCCCAGCATTTT. Protein sequence: CASSLGDASNQPQHF.

This clonotype appeared a few times. The chain combines TRBV20-1 with TRBJ2-3, with 8 bases fitting TRBD2. The CDR3 covers 14 residues. V shed 5 bases, J shed 5 bases, and the junction held 9 bases outside the gene matches. Per the germline V gene, CDR1 is DFQATT and CDR2 is SNEGSKA (reference sequence). CDR3 region: CSAPGGRVGDTQYF. The CDR3 DNA sequence: TGCAGTGCTCCGGGGGGGCGAGTTGGAGATACGCAGTATTTT.